This TCR beta chain appears in the sequencing data of a study of OX40 agonist ivuxolimab in advanced cancers. The wider study: Patients took ivuxolimab, an agonistic anti-OX40 (CD134) antibody. Participants, approximately 80% male, averaged approximately 60 years of age, ranging from about 23 to 90.

Assay: immunoSEQ multiplex PCR; the TCRdb copy retains only in-frame clones and omits some. Found here are 40,000 to 45,000 clones, about 82% of them singletons; the top ten hold 21%. V gave up 1 base and J gave up 7 bases; unmatched junction bases: 7. This CDR3 contains 14 residues. Germline V gives CDR1 MDHEN, CDR2 SYDVKM. Study-wide results and caveats: In the expanded peripheral T cells, antigen specificity was never determined.

With respect to this clone: Its antigen is currently unknown.

The sequence was collected from an adult with an advanced solid tumor such as melanoma, head and neck, liver or kidney cancer. Source: CD4+ or CD8+ T cells sorted from blood, taken in a trial of the OX40 agonist ivuxolimab. The rearrangement uses TRBV28 and TRBJ2-7; TRBD2 agrees at 7 bases. CDR3 sequence reads: CASSLSGGTGEQYF. CDR3 nucleotide sequence: TGTGCCAGCAGTTTATCCGGGGGGACGGGTGAGCAGTACTTC. Based on the CDR3 plus reference TRBV28 and TRBJ2-7, the full variable domain is DVKVTQSSRYLVKRTGEKVFLECVQDMDHENMFWYRQDPGLGLRLIYFSYDVKMKEKGDIPEGYSVSREKKERFSLILESASTNQTSMYLCASSLSGGTGEQYFGPGTRLTVT.